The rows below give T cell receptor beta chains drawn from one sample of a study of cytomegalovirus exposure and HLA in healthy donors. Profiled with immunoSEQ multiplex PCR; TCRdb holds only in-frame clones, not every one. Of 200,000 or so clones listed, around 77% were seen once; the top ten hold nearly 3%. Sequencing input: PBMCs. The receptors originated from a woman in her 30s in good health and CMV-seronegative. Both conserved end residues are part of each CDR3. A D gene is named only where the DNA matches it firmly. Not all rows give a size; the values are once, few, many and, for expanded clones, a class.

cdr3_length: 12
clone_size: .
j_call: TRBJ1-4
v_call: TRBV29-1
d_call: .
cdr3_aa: CSVGFGSEKLFF
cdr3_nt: TGCAGCGTTGGGTTCGGGAGTGAAAAACTGTTTTTT

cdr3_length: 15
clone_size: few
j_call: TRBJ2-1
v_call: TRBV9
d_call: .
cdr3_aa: CASSVGLANYNEQFF
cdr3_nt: TGTGCCAGCAGCGTGGGTCTAGCGAACTACAATGAGCAGTTCTTC

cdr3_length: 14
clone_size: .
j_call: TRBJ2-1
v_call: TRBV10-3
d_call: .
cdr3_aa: CAISDRETYNEQFF
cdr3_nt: TGTGCCATCAGTGATAGAGAAACCTACAATGAGCAGTTCTTC

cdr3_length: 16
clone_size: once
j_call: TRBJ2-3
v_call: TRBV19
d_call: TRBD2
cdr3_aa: CASSMSRGGPPDTQYF
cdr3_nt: TGTGCCAGTAGTATGAGTCGGGGGGGCCCCCCAGATACGCAGTATTTT

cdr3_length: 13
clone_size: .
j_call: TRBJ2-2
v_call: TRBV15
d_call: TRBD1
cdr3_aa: CATGTANTGELFF
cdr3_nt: TGTGCCACCGGGACAGCGAACACCGGGGAGCTGTTTTTT

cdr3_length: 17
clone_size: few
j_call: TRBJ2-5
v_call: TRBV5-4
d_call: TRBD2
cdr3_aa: CASSSGLAGGIQETQYF
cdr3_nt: TGTGCCAGCAGCTCCGGGCTAGCGGGGGGGATCCAAGAGACCCAGTACTTC

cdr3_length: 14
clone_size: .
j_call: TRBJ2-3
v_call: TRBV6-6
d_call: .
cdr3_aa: CASSYASFTDTQYF
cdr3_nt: TGTGCCAGCAGTTACGCTAGCTTCACAGATACGCAGTATTTT

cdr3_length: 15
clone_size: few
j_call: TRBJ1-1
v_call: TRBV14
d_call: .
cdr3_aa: CASSQDPGLNTEAFF
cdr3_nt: TGTGCCAGCAGCCAAGACCCAGGGCTTAACACTGAAGCTTTCTTT

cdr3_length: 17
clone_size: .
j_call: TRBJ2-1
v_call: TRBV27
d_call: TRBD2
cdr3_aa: CASSLFGGLAGTGEQFF
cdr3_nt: TGTGCCAGCAGTTTATTTGGGGGACTAGCGGGAACCGGTGAGCAGTTCTTC

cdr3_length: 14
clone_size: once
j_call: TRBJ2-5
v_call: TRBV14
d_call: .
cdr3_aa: CASSQATARETQYF
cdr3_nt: TGTGCCAGCAGCCAAGCCACAGCTCGAGAGACCCAGTACTTC

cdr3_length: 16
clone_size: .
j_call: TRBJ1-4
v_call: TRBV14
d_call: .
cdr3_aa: CASSQTRERGGEKLFF
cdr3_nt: TGTGCCAGCAGCCAGACACGGGAAAGGGGAGGTGAAAAACTGTTTTTT

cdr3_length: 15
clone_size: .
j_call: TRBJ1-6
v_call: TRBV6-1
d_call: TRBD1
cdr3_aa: CASSRSDRDNSPLHF
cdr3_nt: TGTGCCAGCAGCCGGTCCGACAGGGATAATTCACCCCTCCACTTT

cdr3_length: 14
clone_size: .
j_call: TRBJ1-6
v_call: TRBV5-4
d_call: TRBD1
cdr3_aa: CASSLDRDNSPLHF
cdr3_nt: TGTGCCAGCAGTCTGGACAGGGATAATTCACCCCTCCACTTT

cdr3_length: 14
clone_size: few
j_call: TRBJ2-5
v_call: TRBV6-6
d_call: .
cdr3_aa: CASSYWDSAETQYF
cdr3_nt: TGTGCCAGCAGTTACTGGGACTCCGCCGAGACCCAGTACTTC

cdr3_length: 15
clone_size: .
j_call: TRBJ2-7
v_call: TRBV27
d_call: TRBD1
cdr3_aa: CASSPYRTGFDEQYF
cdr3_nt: TGTGCCAGCAGTCCGTACCGGACAGGGTTTGACGAGCAGTACTTC

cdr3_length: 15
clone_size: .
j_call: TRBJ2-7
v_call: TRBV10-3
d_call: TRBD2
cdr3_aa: CAIRRGDGEISEQYF
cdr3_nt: TGTGCCATCAGGCGGGGGGATGGGGAGATTTCGGAGCAGTACTTC

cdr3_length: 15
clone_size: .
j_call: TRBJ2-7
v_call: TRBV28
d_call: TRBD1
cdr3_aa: CASSFVGTGLGEQYF
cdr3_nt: TGTGCCAGCAGTTTCGTTGGGACAGGGCTGGGGGAGCAGTACTTC

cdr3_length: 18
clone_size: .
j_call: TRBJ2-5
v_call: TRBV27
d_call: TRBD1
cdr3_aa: CASSTYRGHFEIGETQYF
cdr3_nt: TGTGCCAGCTCAACATACAGGGGCCACTTTGAAATAGGGGAGACCCAGTACTTC

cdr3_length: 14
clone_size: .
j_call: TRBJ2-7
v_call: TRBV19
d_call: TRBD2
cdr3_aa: CASSRAGGFGEQYF
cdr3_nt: TGTGCCAGTAGTAGAGCGGGAGGGTTCGGAGAGCAGTACTTC

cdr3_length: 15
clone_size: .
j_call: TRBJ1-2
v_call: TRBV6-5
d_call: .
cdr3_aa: CASSLAAVMEDGYTF
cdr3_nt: TGTGCCAGCAGTCTAGCCGCCGTCATGGAGGATGGCTACACCTTC

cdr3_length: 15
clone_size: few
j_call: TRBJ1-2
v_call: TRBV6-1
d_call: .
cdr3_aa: CASSGSQWYPYGYTF
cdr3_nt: TGTGCCAGCAGTGGTTCTCAGTGGTATCCCTATGGCTACACCTTC

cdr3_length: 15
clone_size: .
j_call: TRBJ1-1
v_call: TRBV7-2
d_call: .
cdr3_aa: CASSIQGGINTEAFF
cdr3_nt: TGTGCCAGCAGTATCCAGGGCGGAATTAACACTGAAGCTTTCTTT

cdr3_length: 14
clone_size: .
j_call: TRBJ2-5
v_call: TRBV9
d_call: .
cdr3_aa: CASSPTGSQETQYF
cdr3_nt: TGTGCCAGCAGCCCCACAGGGAGCCAAGAGACCCAGTACTTC

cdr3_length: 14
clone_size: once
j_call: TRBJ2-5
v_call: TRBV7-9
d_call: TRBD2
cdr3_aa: CASSASGGVETQYF
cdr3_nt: TGTGCCAGCAGCGCGAGCGGGGGCGTTGAGACCCAGTACTTC

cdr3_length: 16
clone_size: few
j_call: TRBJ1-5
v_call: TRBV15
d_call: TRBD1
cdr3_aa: CATSGGPGGYNQPQHF
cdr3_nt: TGTGCCACCAGCGGAGGACCAGGGGGCTACAATCAGCCCCAGCATTTT

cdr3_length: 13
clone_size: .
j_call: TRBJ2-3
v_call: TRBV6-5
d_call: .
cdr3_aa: CASSRGGEDTQYF
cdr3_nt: TGTGCCAGCAGCCGAGGGGGGGAAGATACGCAGTATTTT

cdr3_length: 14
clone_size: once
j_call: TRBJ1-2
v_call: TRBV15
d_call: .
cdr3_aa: CATSRLDSYYGYTF
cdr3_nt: TGTGCCACCAGCAGACTGGACAGTTACTATGGCTACACCTTC

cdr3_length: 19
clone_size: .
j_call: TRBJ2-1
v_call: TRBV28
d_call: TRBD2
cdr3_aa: CASSLPLPVAGGVYNEQFF
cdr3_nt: TGTGCCAGCAGTTTACCGCTCCCCGTAGCGGGAGGGGTCTACAATGAGCAGTTCTTC

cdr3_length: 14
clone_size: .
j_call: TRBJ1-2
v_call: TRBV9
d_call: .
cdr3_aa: CASSEITGSYGYTF
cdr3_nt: TGTGCCAGCAGCGAAATAACGGGGTCTTATGGCTACACCTTC

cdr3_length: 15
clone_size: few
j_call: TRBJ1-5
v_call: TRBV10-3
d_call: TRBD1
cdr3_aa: CAISGSGTGNQPQHF
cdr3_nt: TGTGCCATCAGTGGGTCCGGGACAGGCAATCAGCCCCAGCATTTT

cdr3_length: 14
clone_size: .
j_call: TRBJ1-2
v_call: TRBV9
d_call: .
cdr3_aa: CASSVGLSGGGYTF
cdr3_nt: TGTGCCAGCAGCGTCGGGCTATCCGGGGGAGGCTACACCTTC

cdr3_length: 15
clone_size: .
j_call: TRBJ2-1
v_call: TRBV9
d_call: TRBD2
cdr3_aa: CASSVVGSGNNEQFF
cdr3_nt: TGTGCCAGCAGCGTAGTGGGTAGCGGGAACAATGAGCAGTTCTTC

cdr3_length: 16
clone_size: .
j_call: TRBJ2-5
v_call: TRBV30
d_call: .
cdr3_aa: CAWSYAFRGSQETQYF
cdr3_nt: TGTGCCTGGAGTTACGCCTTTCGGGGGTCGCAAGAGACCCAGTACTTC

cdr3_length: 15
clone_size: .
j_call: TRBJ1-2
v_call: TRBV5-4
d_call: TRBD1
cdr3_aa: CASSWGQGGGYGYTF
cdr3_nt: TGTGCCAGCAGCTGGGGACAGGGAGGGGGCTATGGCTACACCTTC

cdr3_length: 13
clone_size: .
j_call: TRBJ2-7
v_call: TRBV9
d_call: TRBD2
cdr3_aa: CASSVQTSGEQYF
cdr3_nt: TGTGCCAGCAGCGTACAGACTAGCGGGGAGCAGTACTTC

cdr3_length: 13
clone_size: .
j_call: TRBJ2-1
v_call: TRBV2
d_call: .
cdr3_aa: CVSRDRLYNEQFF
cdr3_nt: TGTGTCAGCAGAGACAGGTTATACAATGAGCAGTTCTTC

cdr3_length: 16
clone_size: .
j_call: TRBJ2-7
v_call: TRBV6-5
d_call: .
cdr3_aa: CASSYLAPGRGYEQYF
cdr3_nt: TGTGCCAGCAGTTACCTGGCCCCGGGCAGGGGCTACGAGCAGTACTTC

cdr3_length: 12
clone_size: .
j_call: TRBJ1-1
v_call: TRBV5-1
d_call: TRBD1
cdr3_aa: CASRPDRGEAFF
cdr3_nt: TGCGCCAGCAGACCCGACAGGGGTGAAGCTTTCTTT

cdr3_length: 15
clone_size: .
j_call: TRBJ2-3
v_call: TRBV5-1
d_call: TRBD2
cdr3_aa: CASSVLAGNTDTQYF
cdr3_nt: TGCGCCAGCAGCGTACTAGCGGGAAACACAGATACGCAGTATTTT

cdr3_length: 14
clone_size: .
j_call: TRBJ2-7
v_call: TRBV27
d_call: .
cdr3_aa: CASNPKGGVYEQYF
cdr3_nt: TGTGCCAGCAACCCCAAAGGGGGGGTCTACGAGCAGTACTTC

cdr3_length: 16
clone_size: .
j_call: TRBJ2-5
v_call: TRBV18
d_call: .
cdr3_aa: CASSSSVPISQETQYF
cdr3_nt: TGTGCCAGCTCATCGAGCGTCCCAATCTCCCAAGAGACCCAGTACTTC

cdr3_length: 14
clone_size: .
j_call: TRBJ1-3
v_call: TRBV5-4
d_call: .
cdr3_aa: CASSLWGRGNTIYF
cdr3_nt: TGTGCCAGCAGCTTGTGGGGCAGGGGAAACACCATATATTTT

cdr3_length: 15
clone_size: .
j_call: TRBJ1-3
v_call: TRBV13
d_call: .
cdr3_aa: CASSSAAGFRNTIYF
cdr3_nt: TGTGCCAGCAGCTCGGCGGCGGGCTTCCGAAACACCATATATTTT

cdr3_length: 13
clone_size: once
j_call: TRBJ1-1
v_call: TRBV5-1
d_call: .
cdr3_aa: CASSLSGYTEAFF
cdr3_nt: TGCGCCAGCAGCTTGTCAGGGTACACTGAAGCTTTCTTT

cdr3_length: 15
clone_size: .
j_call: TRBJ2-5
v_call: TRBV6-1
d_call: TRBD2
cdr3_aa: CASSEAGGGQETQYF
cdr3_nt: TGTGCCAGCAGTGAAGCAGGCGGGGGCCAAGAGACCCAGTACTTC